This passage covers 27 T cell receptor beta chains from one sample sequenced in a study of Graves' ophthalmopathy and Graves' hyperthyroidism. RNA transcripts were the source from which TCR beta CDR3 regions were amplified. HTBI-primed RT-PCR formed the first round, and a multiplex PCR formed the second. TCRdb redid the calling of the multiplex PCR reads with MiXCR, one entry per CDR3 protein. Of 650,000 to 900,000 distinct CDR3 sequences listed, 40% are singletons. Input material: peripheral blood. These receptors came from an adult man with Graves' ophthalmopathy.

The V and J genes are TRBV15 and TRBJ2-7; 13 positions match TRBD2. Looked up from germline, CDR1 is LNHNV and CDR2 is YYDKDF (reference sequence). The CDR3 is 19 residues long. J was trimmed by 0 bases and V by 1 base; bases with no gene match: 9. In DNA, the CDR3 is TGTGCCACCAGCAGAGCCCCCGGGACTAGCGGGACCTCCTCCTACGAGCAGTACTTC. It codes for CATSRAPGTSGTSSYEQYF.

This chain uses TRBV14 with TRBJ1-1; 7 bases align to TRBD1. CDR1 SGHDN and CDR2 FVKESK come from the germline V gene. V shed 3 bases and J 8 bases; nucleotides not matched to a gene: 9. This CDR3 spans 14 amino acids. The CDR3 reads CASSHLTGVGEAFF. In DNA, the CDR3 is TGTGCCAGCAGCCACTTAACAGGGGTGGGAGAAGCTTTCTTT.

A note on this clonotype: Given the absence of the conserved phenylalanine or tryptophan at the CDR3 end, a read error is likely. The chain recombines TRBV9 with TRBJ2-7; D unclear. The CDR3 runs to 14 residues. CDR1 and CDR2 (germline): SGDLS, YYNGEE. V was pared by 0 bases and J by 0 bases, with 7 bases between. Written as DNA, the CDR3 is TGTGCCAGCAGCGTAGAACAGAGCTCCTACGAGCAGTACCTC. Translated: CASSVEQSSYEQYL.

In this sample, this clonotype turned up a few times. This sequence joins TRBV20-1 and TRBJ1-5; a possible D gene is TRBD1 (5 bases). Germline V gene sequence: CDR1 DFQATT, CDR2 SNEGSKA (reference sequence). Trimming pared 1 base from V and 2 bases from J, leaving 9 bases between. The CDR3 sequence is 14 residues long. CDR3: CSARGGAGNQPQHF. CDR3 DNA: TGCAGTGCTAGAGGCGGGGCTGGCAATCAGCCCCAGCATTTT.

The chain recombines TRBV29-1 with TRBJ1-5; D ambiguous. The ends were cut back, 4 bases at V and 7 bases at J, with 14 bases in the middle. CDR1 SQVTM and CDR2 ANQGSEA come from the germline V gene. CDR3 length: 13 amino acids. This CDR3 is CSVVSGVGQPQHF. The DNA of the CDR3 is TGCAGCGTTGTCTCCGGGGTAGGCCAGCCCCAGCATTTT.

This clonotype was seen at least ten times. The J gene is TRBJ2-6, the V gene TRBV11-2, with 7 bases that match TRBD1. The CDR3 consists of 16 residues. The germline CDR1 and CDR2 sequences are SGHAT and FQNNGV. The trim removed 5 bases at V and 4 bases at J, leaving 8 bases unmatched. The CDR3 loop reads CASSTTGVTGANVLTF. The CDR3 DNA follows: TGTGCCAGCAGCACAACAGGGGTAACCGGGGCCAACGTCCTGACTTTC.

Worth noting for this clonotype: An end of the junction does not agree with germline; a read error may underlie this. The chain combines TRBV10-3 with TRBJ1-5; the D is unclear. The CDR3 length is 15 residues. Germline V gene sequence: CDR1 ENHRY, CDR2 SYGVKD. CDR3 bases: TGTGCCTCAAGTGCAGTCCCCATTAGCAATCAGCCCCGGCATTTT. Translated: CASSAVPISNQPRHF.

The chain has TRBV4-1 and TRBJ2-7; TRBD2 matches at 7 bases. The J segment lost 5 bases and the V segment lost 0 bases, leaving 7 bases of the junction unmatched. CDR1 and CDR2 from the germline V gene are MGHRA and YSYEKL. CDR3 length: 15 residues. This chain's CDR3 is CASSQERLAVHEQYF. The CDR3 nucleotides read TGCGCCAGCAGCCAAGAACGCCTAGCGGTCCACGAGCAGTACTTC.

The chain has TRBV20-1 and TRBJ2-2; 10 positions agree with TRBD1. The germline CDR1 and CDR2 sequences are DFQATT and SNEGSKA (reference sequence). Germline trimming cut 6 bases from V and 7 bases from J; bases unmatched to any gene: 5. This CDR3 contains 13 residues. As DNA, the CDR3 is TGCAGTGCGGGGACAGGGGAAATCGGGGAGCTGTTTTTT. Its protein is CSAGTGEIGELFF.

In the case of this clonotype: A read error may produce the germline difference seen at one junction end. The J gene is TRBJ2-7, the V gene TRBV7-2; D is perhaps TRBD2 (5 bases). The CDR3 length is 12 residues. CDR1 and CDR2 from the germline V gene are SGHTA and FQGNSA. The CDR3 DNA follows: TGTGTCAGCAGCCCCGGGATTTACGAGCAGTACTTC. It yields the protein CVSSPGIYEQYF.

This clonotype appeared many times. This chain connects TRBV24-1 to TRBJ2-6; D is undetermined. Germline values: CDR1 KGHDR, CDR2 SFDVKD. CDR3 size: 17 residues. V lost 2 bases, J lost 0 bases, and 10 bases lay in between. Written as DNA, the CDR3 is TGTGCCACCAGTGATTCACGACCGATCTCTGGGGCCAACGTCCTGACTTTC. It specifies CATSDSRPISGANVLTF.

Regarding this clonotype: A clone one base away is much larger, so this may be a read error. The genes are TRBV6-6 and TRBJ1-1; D is unresolved. The CDR3 sequence is 11 residues long. Germline assignment: CDR1 MNHNY and CDR2 SVGAGI (reference sequence). With 8 bases removed from V and 1 base from J, the gap between germline ends came to 5 bases. The CDR3 here is CASYQNTEAFF. The CDR3 region has the DNA TGTGCCAGCTACCAGAACACTGAAGCTTTCTTT.

This clonotype was observed a single time. The CDR3 sequence is CASSFAGLAGEETQYF. CDR3 nucleotides: TGTGCCAGCAGCTTCGCGGGACTAGCGGGAGAAGAGACCCAGTACTTC. V is TRBV7-6 and J is TRBJ2-5; TRBD2 agrees at 14 bases. This CDR3 spans 16 amino acids. V was pared by 3 bases and J by 3 bases, with 3 bases of the junction left unmatched. The germline V gene encodes CDR1 SGHVS and CDR2 FNYEAQ.

This rearrangement joins TRBV7-6 to TRBJ2-7; 10 nucleotides align to TRBD2. Unmatched junction bases numbered 9, after V lost 3 bases and J lost 7 bases. CDR3 length equals 15 residues. Germline-derived CDR1 and CDR2 are SGHVS and FNYEAQ. The CDR3 sequence: CASSFSLAGDNEQYF. The CDR3 nucleotides are TGTGCCAGCAGCTTTAGCCTAGCGGGAGACAATGAGCAGTACTTC.

This clonotype was detected a few times. The J gene is TRBJ2-2, the V gene TRBV19, with D unresolved. The CDR3 is made up of 17 amino acids. Per the germline V gene, CDR1 is LNHDA and CDR2 is SQIVND (reference sequence). Trimming shortened V by 3 bases and J by 0 bases, and 14 bases separated the two germline ends. CDR3 in DNA: TGTGCCAGTAGTATTAACAACCCCAAGGCGAACACCGGGGAGCTGTTTTTT. Translation: CASSINNPKANTGELFF.

This clonotype has a handful of counts. The V gene is TRBV4-1, the J gene TRBJ1-5; possibly TRBD1 for D (5 bases). The CDR3 loop spans 17 amino acids. Looked up from germline, CDR1 is MGHRA and CDR2 is YSYEKL. V was pared by 0 bases and J by 0 bases, with 12 bases between. The CDR3 region has the DNA TGCGCCAGCAGCCAAGATGGACGGACAAGTAGCAATCAGCCCCAGCATTTT. Encoded protein: CASSQDGRTSSNQPQHF.

This chain uses TRBV7-2 with TRBJ2-7, with 8 bases aligning to TRBD1. The CDR3 consists of 17 residues. The V gene end was trimmed by 3 bases and the J gene end by 0 bases; junction bases not matched to a gene: 10. The germline gives CDR1 SGHTA, CDR2 FQGNSA. CDR3 loop: CASSFATGQGYSYEQYF. The CDR3 region has the DNA TGTGCCAGCAGCTTTGCCACCGGACAGGGCTACTCCTACGAGCAGTACTTC.

V and J are TRBV7-7 and TRBJ2-7; 9 bases fit TRBD1. Per germline, CDR1 SSHAT and CDR2 FNYEAQ (reference sequence). This CDR3 is 14 amino acids long. CDR3 residues: CAGVAGTGFDEQYF. CDR3 DNA: TGTGCTGGCGTGGCCGGGACAGGGTTCGACGAGCAGTACTTC.

The chain has TRBV10-2 and TRBJ1-5; D is unclear. Germline V gives CDR1 WSHSY, CDR2 SAAADI. The CDR3 has 14 residues. Trimming pared 3 bases from V and 0 bases from J, leaving 6 bases between. This chain's CDR3 is CASSENHSNQPQHF. CDR3 in DNA: TGCGCCAGCAGTGAAAATCATAGCAATCAGCCCCAGCATTTT.

This chain uses TRBV20-1 with TRBJ2-2, with D perhaps being TRBD1 or TRBD2 (5 bases each). V was cut by 0 bases and J by 5 bases, with 13 bases left in between. Germline V gene sequence: CDR1 DFQATT, CDR2 SNEGSKA (reference sequence). The CDR3 extends over 15 amino acids. CDR3 sequence: CSARDKGTGTGELFF. CDR3 in DNA: TGCAGTGCTAGAGATAAGGGGACGGGAACCGGGGAGCTGTTTTTT.

This clonotype has a count of ten or more. This sequence joins TRBV29-1 and TRBJ2-7; D is tentatively TRBD1 or TRBD2 (6 bases each). The CDR3 extends over 14 amino acids. V dropped 6 bases and J dropped 3 bases, with 18 bases sitting between them. CDR1 and CDR2 from the germline V gene are SQVTM and ANQGSEA. The CDR3: CSVELGGPNYEQYF. The CDR3 bases are TGCAGCGTGGAGCTCGGGGGCCCTAACTACGAGCAGTACTTC.

Ten or more counts support this clonotype. The genes are TRBV2 and TRBJ2-7; TRBD1 matches at 10 bases. Trimming removed 8 bases from V and 6 bases from J; junction bases left unmatched: 7. CDR3 length equals 13 residues. Per the germline V gene, CDR1 is SNHLY and CDR2 is FYNNEI. Here the CDR3 reads CASGLGDRGEQYF. The CDR3 DNA sequence: TGTGCCAGCGGATTAGGGGACAGGGGCGAGCAGTACTTC.

This clonotype was seen many times. The chain combines TRBV9 with TRBJ1-2, with D maybe TRBD1 (5 bases). The ends were cut back, 2 bases at V and 2 bases at J, with 13 bases in the middle. The CDR3 length is 15 residues. The germline V gene has CDR1 SGDLS and CDR2 YYNGEE. The CDR3 DNA follows: TGTGCCAGCAGCGTGGGGGGGAGACGGAACTATGGCTACACCTTC. Protein product: CASSVGGRRNYGYTF.

This chain joins TRBV29-1 and TRBJ1-1; possible D gene TRBD1, 6 bases. This CDR3 is built from 12 residues. The germline V gene encodes CDR1 SQVTM and CDR2 ANQGSEA. Trimming removed 4 bases at V and 4 bases at J, with 10 bases between. CDR3 nucleotide sequence: TGCAGCGTTGGAGAGACAGGCACTGAAGCTTTCTTT. This translates into CSVGETGTEAFF.

This clonotype showed up just once. The V call is TRBV20-1, the J call TRBJ2-2; possibly TRBD2 for D (6 bases). CDR3 size: 14 residues. Germline V gives CDR1 DFQATT, CDR2 SNEGSKA (reference sequence). Trimming took 1 base from V and 7 from J, leaving 13 bases between them. Written as DNA, the CDR3 is TGCAGTGCTAGAGGGCGCGGGAAAGTCGGGGAGCTGTTTTTT. Protein product: CSARGRGKVGELFF.

The chain is built from TRBV7-2 and TRBJ2-5, with D possibly matching TRBD2 (6 bases). V lost 5 bases to trimming and J lost 8 bases, with 18 bases between them. In germline, CDR1 is SGHTA, CDR2 FQGNSA. The CDR3 is 14 residues long. CDR3 amino acids: CASSEAGPQDTQYF. The CDR3 nucleotides are TGTGCCAGCAGCGAGGCGGGGCCGCAGGATACCCAGTACTTC.

This clonotype has a count of ten or more. The chain recombines TRBV2 with TRBJ1-2, with D tentatively TRBD1 (6 bases). CDR3 length: 12 amino acids. Looked up from germline, CDR1 is SNHLY and CDR2 is FYNNEI. Trimming stripped 6 bases from V and 14 bases from J, with 19 bases between. Here the CDR3 reads CASSPIRDIVTF. The CDR3 region has the DNA TGTGCCAGCAGCCCAATCCGGGACATCGTAACCTTC.